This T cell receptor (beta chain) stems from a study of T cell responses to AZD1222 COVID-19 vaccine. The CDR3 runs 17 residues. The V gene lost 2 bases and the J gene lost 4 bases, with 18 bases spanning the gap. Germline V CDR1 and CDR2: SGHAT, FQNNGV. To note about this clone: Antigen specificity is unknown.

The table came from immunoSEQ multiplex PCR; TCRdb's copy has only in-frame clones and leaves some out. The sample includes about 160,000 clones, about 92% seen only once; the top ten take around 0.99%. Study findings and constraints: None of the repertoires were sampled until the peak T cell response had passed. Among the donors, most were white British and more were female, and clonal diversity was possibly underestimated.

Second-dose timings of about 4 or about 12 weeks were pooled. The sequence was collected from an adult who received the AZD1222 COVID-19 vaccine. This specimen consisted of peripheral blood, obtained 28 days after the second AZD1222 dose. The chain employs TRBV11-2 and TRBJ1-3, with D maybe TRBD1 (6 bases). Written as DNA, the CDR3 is TGTGCCAGCAGCTTATTCTATGGGTACAGGGCGGGAAACACCATATATTTT. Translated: CASSLFYGYRAGNTIYF. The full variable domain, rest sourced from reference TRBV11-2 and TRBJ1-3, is EAGVAQSPRYKIIEKRQSVAFWCNPISGHATLYWYQQILGQGPKLLIQFQNNGVVDDSQLPKDRFSAERLKGVDSTLKIQPAKLEDSAVYLCASSLFYGYRAGNTIYFGEGSWLTVV.